This TCR beta chain was sequenced for a study of T cells after yellow fever vaccination. Study-wide findings and caveats: CD4 and CD8 compartments shared a small share of clonotypes, likely from convergent recombination. Reappearance after the booster was observed for most primary-vaccination clones (roughly 96% CD4, about 90% CD8).

The CDR3 consists of 15 residues. V shed 0 bases and J shed 8 bases, with 16 bases lying between them. Germline V gene lookup returns CDR1 KGHSH and CDR2 LQKENI. One entry per CDR3 protein results from TCRdb running MiXCR on the 5' RACE reads. The repertoire consists of roughly 300,000 distinct CDR3 sequences, with about 6.6% occurring once and the leading ten covering about 18%. This clonotype was found a few times. Antigen: not known. This specimen consisted of PBMCs, obtained 45 days after the first yellow fever vaccination. The receptor comes from a man younger than 35 who received the YFV17D yellow fever vaccine. The rearrangement joins TRBV18 to TRBJ1-1, with a possible D match to TRBD1 (6 bases). The CDR3 sequence: CASSPPILGGGEAFF. DNA of the CDR3: TGTGCCAGCTCACCACCGATTTTGGGGGGGGGCGAAGCTTTCTTT.